This TCR beta chain was captured in a study of shared clonotypes between healthy human individuals. Genomic DNA (from each subset) was split evenly across several immunoSEQ plates. Sequenced by immunoSEQ multiplex PCR; TCRdb stores in-frame clones only, minus some. The repertoire holds roughly 2,300,000 clones, about nine tenths seen once, with 0.37% in the top ten. The CDR3 totals 16 residues. Germline lookup yields CDR1 MGHRA and CDR2 YSYEKL. V trimming: 4 bases; J trimming: 5 bases; junction bases outside the gene matches: 11. The receptor was derived from a man aged 18-30 years in good health. Some clones in this sample may be carry-over from other donors' samples. Sequencing was carried out using naive CD4+ T cells from PBMCs. Subset here: CD45RA+ positively selected. The V and J genes are TRBV4-1 and TRBJ2-1, with TRBD1 matching 7 bases. The CDR3 bases are TGCGCCAGCAGCCGACCGTACCGGGACAGTCACAATGAGCAGTTCTTC. Encoded protein: CASSRPYRDSHNEQFF.